This T cell receptor (beta chain) is from a study of cytomegalovirus exposure and HLA in healthy donors. The V gene end was trimmed by 4 bases and the J gene end by 5 bases; junction bases not matched to a gene: 4. The CDR3 is 15 residues long. CDR1 is LGHNA and CDR2 is YSLEER in the germline V gene. Study results and caveats: Later on, a genetic analysis was performed. It linked a missense variant in DCLRE1C with V- and J-gene trimming of TCR beta. Most of the CMV-associated TCR beta chains (in a later analysis) appeared to be HLA-restricted. HLA alleles were associated with around 17,000 TCR beta sequences in a later analysis at 0.05 false discovery rate.

This clone was counted only a few times. Its antigen is not known. It was with 60 Vbeta and 13 Jbeta primers that the PCR ran. Libraries were prepared by immunoSEQ multiplex PCR; TCRdb keeps only in-frame clonotypes and omits some of them. Found here are about 180,000 clones, approximately 72% of them singletons; the top ten hold roughly 2.5%. The V and J genes are TRBV4-3 and TRBJ2-3; 12 bases are shared with TRBD2. This receptor was obtained from a human donor in good health. Sequencing was performed on PBMCs. The CDR3 DNA reads TGCGCCAGCAGCCCTCTAGCGGGGGGGGTAGATACGCAGTATTTT. Translated, it gives CASSPLAGGVDTQYF.